The next 7 T cell receptor beta chains were all read from a single sample in a study of T-cell reconstitution after alpha-beta-depleted transplantation in children. During its preparation, the TCRbeta library received unique molecular identifiers. In TCRdb, the PCR reads were re-called with MiXCR into one record per CDR3 protein. Of about 6,200 distinct CDR3 sequences in the sample, under 15% were seen once. The sequencing here drew on PBMCs, taken before TCRalphabeta/CD19-depleted stem cell transplant. The receptors come from a boy younger than 18 with acute lymphoblastic leukemia, due to receive a stem cell transplant.

This clonotype was observed at least ten times. The rearrangement links TRBV20-1 to TRBJ2-7; 7 bases align to TRBD1. Per the germline V gene, CDR1 is DFQATT and CDR2 is SNEGSKA (reference sequence). V lost 5 bases, J lost 9 bases, and 13 bases stayed unmatched. The CDR3 covers 13 residues. In nucleotides, the CDR3 is TGCAGTGCTTGGGACAGAGGTCCAGGTTGGCAGTACTTC. As protein: CSAWDRGPGWQYF.

Of note for this clonotype: An end of the junction does not agree with germline; a read error may underlie this. This chain links TRBV12-3 or TRBV12-4 with TRBJ2-5, with 8 positions matching TRBD1. The CDR3 has 14 residues. The DNA for the CDR3 is TGTGCCAACAGTTCCGGACAGGGCCAAGAGACTCAGTGCTTC. Amino acid sequence: CANSSGQGQETQCF.

This clonotype is classed as medium-sized (0.01 to 0.1%). The rearrangement uses TRBV25-1 and TRBJ1-6; TRBD1 is a possible D gene (5 bases). The CDR3 is 14 residues long. The germline V and J ends were trimmed by 5 bases and 8 bases, with 13 bases remaining between them. Germline loops: CDR1 MGHDK, CDR2 SYGVNS. CDR3 amino acids: CASSPRDLDSPLHF. The CDR3, as DNA: TGTGCCAGCAGTCCAAGGGACCTCGATTCACCCCTCCACTTT.

This clonotype is classed as medium-sized. The genes are TRBV9 and TRBJ2-2; a weak D match, TRBD2 (6 bases). This CDR3 region has 16 residues. The germline gives CDR1 SGDLS, CDR2 YYNGEE. Trimming removed 0 bases from V and 1 base from J, with 10 bases in between. CDR3 sequence reads: CASSVATSRNTGELFF. DNA for the CDR3: TGTGCCAGCAGCGTAGCTACTAGCCGGAACACCGGGGAGCTGTTTTTT.

Judged by abundance, this clonotype is medium-sized. This chain links TRBV29-1 with TRBJ1-2; D gene ambiguous. With 7 bases removed from V and 6 bases from J, the gap between germline ends came to 18 bases. The CDR3 has 13 amino acids. The germline V gene encodes CDR1 SQVTM and CDR2 ANQGSEA. The DNA of the CDR3 is TGCAGCGCCGGAACAGTCAACTCTCATGGCTACACCTTC. Amino acids: CSAGTVNSHGYTF.

This clonotype is termed medium-sized. The CDR3 sequence: CASSPQRLAGSYEQYF. The CDR3 region has the DNA TGTGCCAGCAGCCCACAAAGACTAGCGGGGTCCTACGAGCAGTACTTC. The chain combines TRBV7-8 with TRBJ2-7; 11 bases align to TRBD2. From germline, CDR1 is SGHVS and CDR2 FQNEAQ. With 5 bases clipped from V and 1 base from J, the junction kept 7 bases outside the gene matches. CDR3 length: 16 amino acids.

This clonotype is judged medium-sized (0.01 to 0.1%). The rearrangement links TRBV20-1 to TRBJ1-1; D not certain. The germline V gene encodes CDR1 DFQATT and CDR2 SNEGSKA (reference sequence). Trimming shortened V by 4 bases and J by 7 bases, and 10 bases separated the two germline ends. There are 11 residues in the CDR3. CDR3 DNA sequence: TGCAGTGCTATCCGACTGCTTGAAGCTTTCTTT. Its protein is CSAIRLLEAFF.